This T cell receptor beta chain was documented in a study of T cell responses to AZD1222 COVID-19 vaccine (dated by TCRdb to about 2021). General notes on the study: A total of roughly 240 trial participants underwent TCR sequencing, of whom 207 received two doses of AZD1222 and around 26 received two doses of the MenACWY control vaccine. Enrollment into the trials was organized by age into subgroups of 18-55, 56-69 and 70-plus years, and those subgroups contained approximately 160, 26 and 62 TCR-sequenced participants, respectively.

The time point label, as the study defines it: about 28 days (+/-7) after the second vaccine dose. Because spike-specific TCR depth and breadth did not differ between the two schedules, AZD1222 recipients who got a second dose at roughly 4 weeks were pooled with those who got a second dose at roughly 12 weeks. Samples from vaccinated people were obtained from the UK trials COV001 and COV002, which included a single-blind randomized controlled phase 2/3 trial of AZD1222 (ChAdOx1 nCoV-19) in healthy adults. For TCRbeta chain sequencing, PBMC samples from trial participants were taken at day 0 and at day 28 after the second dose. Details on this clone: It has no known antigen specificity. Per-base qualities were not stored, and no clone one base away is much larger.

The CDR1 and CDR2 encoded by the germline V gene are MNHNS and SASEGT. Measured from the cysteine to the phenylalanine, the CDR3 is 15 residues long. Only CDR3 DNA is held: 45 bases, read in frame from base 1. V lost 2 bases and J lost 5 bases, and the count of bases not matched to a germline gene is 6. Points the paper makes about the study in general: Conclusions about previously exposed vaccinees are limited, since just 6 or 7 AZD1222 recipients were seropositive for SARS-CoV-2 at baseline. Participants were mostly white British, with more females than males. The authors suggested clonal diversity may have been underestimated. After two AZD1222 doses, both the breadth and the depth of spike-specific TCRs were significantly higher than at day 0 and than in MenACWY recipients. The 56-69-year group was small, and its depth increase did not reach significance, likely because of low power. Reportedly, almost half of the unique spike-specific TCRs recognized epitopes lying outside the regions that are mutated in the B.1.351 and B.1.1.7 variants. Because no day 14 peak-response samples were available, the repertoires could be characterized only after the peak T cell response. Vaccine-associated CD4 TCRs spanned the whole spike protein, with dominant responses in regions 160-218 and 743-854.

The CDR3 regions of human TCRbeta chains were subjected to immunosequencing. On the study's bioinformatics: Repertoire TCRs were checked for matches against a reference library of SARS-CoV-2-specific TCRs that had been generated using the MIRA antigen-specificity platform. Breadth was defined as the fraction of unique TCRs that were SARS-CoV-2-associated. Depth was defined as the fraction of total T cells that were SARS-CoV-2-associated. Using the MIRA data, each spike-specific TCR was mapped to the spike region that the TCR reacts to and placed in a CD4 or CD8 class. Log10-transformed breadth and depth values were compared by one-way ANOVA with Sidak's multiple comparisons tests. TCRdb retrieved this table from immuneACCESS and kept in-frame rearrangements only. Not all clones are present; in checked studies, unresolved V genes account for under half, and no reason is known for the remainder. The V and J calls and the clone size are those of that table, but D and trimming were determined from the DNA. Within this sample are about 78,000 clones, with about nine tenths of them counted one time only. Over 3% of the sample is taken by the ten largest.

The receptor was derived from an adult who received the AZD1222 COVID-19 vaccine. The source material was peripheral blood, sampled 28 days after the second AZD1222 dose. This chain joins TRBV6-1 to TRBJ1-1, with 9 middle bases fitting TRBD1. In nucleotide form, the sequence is TGTGCCAGCAGTGAAAAAAGACAGGGGGTTACTGAAGCTTTCTTT. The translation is CASSEKRQGVTEAFF.